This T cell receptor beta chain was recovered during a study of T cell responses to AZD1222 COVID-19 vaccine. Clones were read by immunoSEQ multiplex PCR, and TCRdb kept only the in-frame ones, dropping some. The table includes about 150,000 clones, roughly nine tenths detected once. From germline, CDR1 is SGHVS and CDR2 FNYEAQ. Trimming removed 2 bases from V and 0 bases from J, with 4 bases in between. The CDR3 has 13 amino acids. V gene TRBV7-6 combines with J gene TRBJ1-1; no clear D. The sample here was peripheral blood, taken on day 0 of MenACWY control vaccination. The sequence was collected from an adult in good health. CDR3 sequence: CASSLIVNTEAFF. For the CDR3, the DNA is TGTGCCAGCAGCTTAATAGTGAACACTGAAGCTTTCTTT.